This TCR beta chain is from a study of blood T cell repertoires in COVID-19. Libraries were prepared by immunoSEQ multiplex PCR; TCRdb keeps only in-frame clonotypes and omits some of them. The data contain 250,000 or so clones, 86% of them seen just once; the ten biggest clones take up roughly 8%. This sequence originates from a man aged 35 to 55 with active or convalescent COVID-19. The source material was peripheral blood.

CDR3 sequence reads: CASSMRGNTIYF. CDR3 nucleotide sequence: TGTGCCAGTAGTATGAGAGGAAACACCATATATTTT. The V and J genes are TRBV19 and TRBJ1-3, with D unresolved. CDR1 is LNHDA and CDR2 is SQIVND in the germline V gene (reference sequence). The CDR3 sequence is 12 residues long. V lost 3 bases, J lost 4 bases, and 4 bases lay in between.